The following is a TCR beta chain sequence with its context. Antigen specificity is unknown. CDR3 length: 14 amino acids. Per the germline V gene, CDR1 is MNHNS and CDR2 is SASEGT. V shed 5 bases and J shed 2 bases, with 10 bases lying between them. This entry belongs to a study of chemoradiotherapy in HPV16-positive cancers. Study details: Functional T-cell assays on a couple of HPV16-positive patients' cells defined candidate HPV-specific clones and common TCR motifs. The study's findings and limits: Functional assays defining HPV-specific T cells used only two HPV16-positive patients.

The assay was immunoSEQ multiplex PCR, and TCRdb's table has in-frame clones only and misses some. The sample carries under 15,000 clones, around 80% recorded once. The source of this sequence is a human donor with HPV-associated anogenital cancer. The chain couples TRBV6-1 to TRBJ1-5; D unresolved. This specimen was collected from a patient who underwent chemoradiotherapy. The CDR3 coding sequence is TGTGCCAGCAGTCTCCGAACGGGCAATCAGCCCCAGCATTTT. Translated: CASSLRTGNQPQHF.